This T cell receptor beta chain was obtained from a study of blood T cells in healthy people across ages. Then a second PCR, running roughly 7 to 11 cycles, was carried out with a sample-barcoded 5' primer and a J-beta primer mix. TCRdb called the 5' RACE reads again in MiXCR, with one record for every CDR3 protein. The sample records 800,000 to 950,000 distinct CDR3 sequences, approximately 32% being singletons. Study results and caveats: Roughly linear declines in TCR beta diversity per million T cells occurred with age. The study found more naive CD4+ cells and higher diversity in long-lived than aged donors.

This clonotype was seen only a few times. What it binds is unknown. A minimum of 5 micrograms of total RNA was extracted per sample. In addition, the sample was reused for a study of T cells of mothers and their children. According to that study: Unrelated pairs and related pairs have their TCR recombination output shaped similarly by thymic selection.

This clonotype was sampled from a woman aged 40 to 55 in good health. Sequenced sample: blood.

The CDR3 sequence: CASSDLHWPSGGPEETQYF. CDR3 coding DNA: TGTGCCAGCAGTGACCTTCATTGGCCTAGCGGGGGACCGGAAGAGACCCAGTACTTC. The chain links TRBV2 to TRBJ2-5, with 10 bases identical to TRBD2. J was trimmed by 3 bases and V by 3 bases; bases with no gene match: 16. In germline, CDR1 is SNHLY, CDR2 FYNNEI. CDR3 length: 19 residues.